This is a list of T cell receptor beta chains from one sample in a study of T-cell memory formation after mild COVID-19. MiXCR was run by TCRdb on the 5' RACE reads, yielding one entry per CDR3 protein. The sample lists some 300,000 distinct CDR3 sequences; less than 20% were seen once. The sample was PBMCs or a T cell subset sorted from them (not recorded which). All receptors derive from a man between 18 and 29 years old who had mild COVID-19 (a few samples of this study predate the infection). Cell type and time point are not known. CDR3s include the opening cysteine and the closing phenylalanine or tryptophan. Each record gives: D gene, CDR3 length, J gene, V gene, clone size, CDR3 DNA, CDR3 protein. The D gene is left open where the match is weak. For some rows the clone size is stated as once, few or many, or as a class when expanded; others skip it.

d_call: TRBD2
cdr3_length: 16
j_call: TRBJ2-2
v_call: TRBV7-2
clone_size: NA
cdr3_nt: TGTGCCAGCAGCTTCGTCCTAGCGGGGGGGCCCGGGGAGCTGTTTTTT
cdr3_aa: CASSFVLAGGPGELFF

d_call: NA
cdr3_length: 13
j_call: TRBJ2-2
v_call: TRBV7-2
clone_size: few
cdr3_nt: TGTGCCAGCAGCTTTGAAGGGGCCGGGGAGCTGTTTTTT
cdr3_aa: CASSFEGAGELFF

d_call: NA
cdr3_length: 12
j_call: TRBJ2-7
v_call: TRBV6-6
clone_size: NA
cdr3_nt: TGTGCCAGCAGCCGGACAGACTACGAGCAGTACTTC
cdr3_aa: CASSRTDYEQYF

d_call: NA
cdr3_length: 15
j_call: TRBJ2-7
v_call: TRBV7-9
clone_size: NA
cdr3_nt: TGTGCCAGCAGCTCCACCGGGCCAAGCTCCTACGAGCAGTACTTC
cdr3_aa: CASSSTGPSSYEQYF

d_call: NA
cdr3_length: 15
j_call: TRBJ1-1
v_call: TRBV7-2
clone_size: NA
cdr3_nt: TGTGCCAGCAGCGCTAATGGTCCGGGGGGGACTGAAGCTTTCTTT
cdr3_aa: CASSANGPGGTEAFF

d_call: TRBD1
cdr3_length: 14
j_call: TRBJ1-6
v_call: TRBV10-3
clone_size: NA
cdr3_nt: TGTGCCATCAGTGAACCGGGACAGGGGCCGCCCCTCCACTTT
cdr3_aa: CAISEPGQGPPLHF

d_call: NA
cdr3_length: 14
j_call: TRBJ1-2
v_call: TRBV5-1
clone_size: few
cdr3_nt: TGCGCCAGCAGCTTGGCGCGTGGGGGACGAGGCTACACCTTC
cdr3_aa: CASSLARGGRGYTF

d_call: TRBD2
cdr3_length: 16
j_call: TRBJ2-1
v_call: TRBV9
clone_size: few
cdr3_nt: TGTGCCAGCAGCGTAGCTGAGCTAGCGGGGTACAATGAGCAGTTCTTC
cdr3_aa: CASSVAELAGYNEQFF

d_call: NA
cdr3_length: 14
j_call: TRBJ1-5
v_call: TRBV5-1
clone_size: many
cdr3_nt: TGCGCCAGCAGCTTGCTCGGAGGGGATCAGCCCCAGCATTTT
cdr3_aa: CASSLLGGDQPQHF

d_call: NA
cdr3_length: 15
j_call: TRBJ2-3
v_call: TRBV7-3
clone_size: NA
cdr3_nt: TGTGCCAGCAGCGAGGGTGCAGGGGGCACAGATACGCAGTATTTT
cdr3_aa: CASSEGAGGTDTQYF

d_call: TRBD1
cdr3_length: 15
j_call: TRBJ1-2
v_call: TRBV20-1
clone_size: NA
cdr3_nt: TGCAGTGCCTCATTGGAAGGGGGCAATTTTTATGGCTACACCTTC
cdr3_aa: CSASLEGGNFYGYTF

d_call: NA
cdr3_length: 13
j_call: TRBJ2-7
v_call: TRBV27
clone_size: NA
cdr3_nt: TGTGCCAGCAGTTTAGTGGACGGGTACGAGCAGTACTTC
cdr3_aa: CASSLVDGYEQYF

d_call: TRBD2
cdr3_length: 13
j_call: TRBJ2-7
v_call: TRBV20-1
clone_size: NA
cdr3_nt: TGCAGTGCGTCGCTAGCGGGGGTACACGAGCAGTACTTC
cdr3_aa: CSASLAGVHEQYF

d_call: NA
cdr3_length: 14
j_call: TRBJ2-7
v_call: TRBV7-2
clone_size: NA
cdr3_nt: TGTGCCAGCAGACCGACCGGGACCTCCTACGAGCAGTACTTC
cdr3_aa: CASRPTGTSYEQYF

d_call: TRBD2
cdr3_length: 14
j_call: TRBJ2-7
v_call: TRBV7-6
clone_size: few
cdr3_nt: TGTGCCAGCAGCTCCTTACTAGCGGGGGCCGAGCAGTACTTC
cdr3_aa: CASSSLLAGAEQYF

d_call: TRBD2
cdr3_length: 14
j_call: TRBJ2-3
v_call: TRBV7-3
clone_size: NA
cdr3_nt: TGTGCCAGCAGCCGTGGACTAGTTCCAGATACGCAGTATTTT
cdr3_aa: CASSRGLVPDTQYF

d_call: TRBD1
cdr3_length: 15
j_call: TRBJ2-3
v_call: TRBV12-3/TRBV12-4
clone_size: few
cdr3_nt: TGTGCCAGCAGTTTGGCACAGGGGCGCACAGATACGCAGTATTTT
cdr3_aa: CASSLAQGRTDTQYF

d_call: NA
cdr3_length: 18
j_call: TRBJ2-5
v_call: TRBV7-2
clone_size: NA
cdr3_nt: TGTGCCAGCAGCTTACCACGAGCGGGACCAGGGGGTGGGGAGACCCAGTACTTC
cdr3_aa: CASSLPRAGPGGGETQYF

d_call: TRBD1
cdr3_length: 14
j_call: TRBJ1-2
v_call: TRBV7-9
clone_size: NA
cdr3_nt: TGTGCCAGCAGCCCAGGGGGGGGCGTCGATGGCTACACCTTC
cdr3_aa: CASSPGGGVDGYTF

d_call: NA
cdr3_length: 13
j_call: TRBJ2-1
v_call: TRBV7-3
clone_size: few
cdr3_nt: TGTGCCAGCAGCTTAATCGAGGGCAATGAGCAGTTCTTC
cdr3_aa: CASSLIEGNEQFF

d_call: TRBD2
cdr3_length: 13
j_call: TRBJ2-1
v_call: TRBV29-1
clone_size: few
cdr3_nt: TGCAGCGTTTCGCCTAGCGGGGCCAATGAGCAGTTCTTC
cdr3_aa: CSVSPSGANEQFF

d_call: NA
cdr3_length: 12
j_call: TRBJ2-1
v_call: TRBV11-1
clone_size: few
cdr3_nt: TGTGCCAGCAGCGTCAGGGGAGATGAGCAGTTCTTC
cdr3_aa: CASSVRGDEQFF

d_call: TRBD2
cdr3_length: 15
j_call: TRBJ2-1
v_call: TRBV4-1
clone_size: few
cdr3_nt: TGCGCCAGCAGCCAAAGTAGCGGGGCATACAATGAGCAGTTCTTC
cdr3_aa: CASSQSSGAYNEQFF

d_call: NA
cdr3_length: 16
j_call: TRBJ1-2
v_call: TRBV7-9
clone_size: NA
cdr3_nt: TGTGCCAGCAGCGAGATGGGGTCAGGGCCCCGCTATGGCTACACCTTC
cdr3_aa: CASSEMGSGPRYGYTF

d_call: TRBD1
cdr3_length: 14
j_call: TRBJ2-4
v_call: TRBV2
clone_size: NA
cdr3_nt: TGTGCCAGCACGCCGGACAGGTCTTCCGACATTCAGTACTTC
cdr3_aa: CASTPDRSSDIQYF

d_call: NA
cdr3_length: 16
j_call: TRBJ2-3
v_call: TRBV7-2
clone_size: few
cdr3_nt: TGTGCCAGCAGCCATAACTTAGTAGGCGGCACAGATACGCAGTATTTT
cdr3_aa: CASSHNLVGGTDTQYF

d_call: NA
cdr3_length: 15
j_call: TRBJ2-3
v_call: TRBV7-3
clone_size: few
cdr3_nt: TGTGCCAGCAGCTTAGGGTGGGGGCGCACAGATACGCAGTATTTT
cdr3_aa: CASSLGWGRTDTQYF

d_call: NA
cdr3_length: 15
j_call: TRBJ2-7
v_call: TRBV18
clone_size: few
cdr3_nt: TGTGCCAGCTCGGATGGGAGGCAGGGTTCCTACGAGCAGTACTTC
cdr3_aa: CASSDGRQGSYEQYF

d_call: NA
cdr3_length: 15
j_call: TRBJ2-5
v_call: TRBV5-1
clone_size: few
cdr3_nt: TGCGCCAGCAGCTCCGGCCGGGAAGGGGAGGAGACCCAGTACTTC
cdr3_aa: CASSSGREGEETQYF

d_call: TRBD1
cdr3_length: 16
j_call: TRBJ2-7
v_call: TRBV5-1
clone_size: few
cdr3_nt: TGCGCCAGCAGCGCCCGGACAGGGCAATACACCTACGAGCAGTACTTC
cdr3_aa: CASSARTGQYTYEQYF

d_call: TRBD1
cdr3_length: 13
j_call: TRBJ2-5
v_call: TRBV5-1
clone_size: NA
cdr3_nt: TGCGCCAGCAGCACGACAGGGTCGGAGACCCAGTACTTC
cdr3_aa: CASSTTGSETQYF

d_call: NA
cdr3_length: 16
j_call: TRBJ2-3
v_call: TRBV7-3
clone_size: few
cdr3_nt: TGTGCCAGCGCCGTTGGGGGGGCTCGCGCAACAGATACGCAGTATTTT
cdr3_aa: CASAVGGARATDTQYF

d_call: NA
cdr3_length: 14
j_call: TRBJ1-2
v_call: TRBV4-2
clone_size: NA
cdr3_nt: TGTGCCAGCAGCCAGTCCTACACTAACTATGGCTACACCTTC
cdr3_aa: CASSQSYTNYGYTF

d_call: NA
cdr3_length: 15
j_call: TRBJ2-5
v_call: TRBV7-9
clone_size: few
cdr3_nt: TGTGCCAGCGGCTCCCAGGGATTGTCACGAGAGACCCAGTACTTC
cdr3_aa: CASGSQGLSRETQYF

d_call: NA
cdr3_length: 16
j_call: TRBJ2-6
v_call: TRBV18
clone_size: few
cdr3_nt: TGTGCCAGCTCACCAATTACAGAATCTGGGGCCAACGTCCTGACTTTC
cdr3_aa: CASSPITESGANVLTF

d_call: NA
cdr3_length: 14
j_call: TRBJ1-3
v_call: TRBV29-1
clone_size: NA
cdr3_nt: TGCAGCGCCATTCTAGGGATGGGAGGAAACACCATATATTTT
cdr3_aa: CSAILGMGGNTIYF

d_call: NA
cdr3_length: 17
j_call: TRBJ2-1
v_call: TRBV4-1
clone_size: few
cdr3_nt: TGCGCCAGCAGCCAAGTGTCGGAAGTCTTCGGTGCGAATGAGCAGTTCTTC
cdr3_aa: CASSQVSEVFGANEQFF

d_call: NA
cdr3_length: 15
j_call: TRBJ2-2
v_call: TRBV20-1
clone_size: NA
cdr3_nt: TGCAGTGCTAGATCCCCCGGGGGCGGCACCGGGGAGCTGTTTTTT
cdr3_aa: CSARSPGGGTGELFF

d_call: NA
cdr3_length: 12
j_call: TRBJ2-2
v_call: TRBV12-3/TRBV12-4
clone_size: few
cdr3_nt: TGTGCCAGCAGAGACAACACCGGGGAGCTGTTTTTT
cdr3_aa: CASRDNTGELFF

d_call: TRBD2
cdr3_length: 16
j_call: TRBJ2-5
v_call: TRBV10-3
clone_size: NA
cdr3_nt: TGTGCCATCAGTGAGCCTGCCCGGGGGGGGCAAGAGACCCAGTACTTC
cdr3_aa: CAISEPARGGQETQYF

d_call: TRBD1
cdr3_length: 15
j_call: TRBJ1-2
v_call: TRBV5-5
clone_size: NA
cdr3_nt: TGTGCCAGCAGCATCGGGACAGGGTGGACCTATGGCTACACCTTC
cdr3_aa: CASSIGTGWTYGYTF

d_call: NA
cdr3_length: 14
j_call: TRBJ2-6
v_call: TRBV5-4
clone_size: many
cdr3_nt: TGTGCCAGCAGCGCCGGTCCCGGGGCCAACGTCCTGACTTTC
cdr3_aa: CASSAGPGANVLTF

d_call: NA
cdr3_length: 15
j_call: TRBJ2-7
v_call: TRBV5-6
clone_size: NA
cdr3_nt: TGTGCCAGCAGCTTGGGGGCAGGGCCGACCTACGAGCAGTACTTC
cdr3_aa: CASSLGAGPTYEQYF

d_call: NA
cdr3_length: 12
j_call: TRBJ1-2
v_call: TRBV20-1
clone_size: many
cdr3_nt: TGCAGTGCTGGCGGACATACAAATGGCTACACCTTC
cdr3_aa: CSAGGHTNGYTF

d_call: NA
cdr3_length: 16
j_call: TRBJ1-5
v_call: TRBV18
clone_size: NA
cdr3_nt: TGTGCCAGCTCATCCGTCGGTTCCGGGGGCGGTCAGCCCCAGCATTTT
cdr3_aa: CASSSVGSGGGQPQHF

d_call: NA
cdr3_length: 17
j_call: TRBJ2-3
v_call: TRBV21-1
clone_size: few
cdr3_nt: TGTGCCAGCAGCAAAGCGCAGGGGCGGGGGAGCACAGATACGCAGTATTTT
cdr3_aa: CASSKAQGRGSTDTQYF

d_call: TRBD2
cdr3_length: 17
j_call: TRBJ2-1
v_call: TRBV5-1
clone_size: many
cdr3_nt: TGCGCCAGCAGCTGGGGGTTAGCGGGGAGCTCCTACAATGAGCAGTTCTTC
cdr3_aa: CASSWGLAGSSYNEQFF

d_call: NA
cdr3_length: 16
j_call: TRBJ2-7
v_call: TRBV5-1
clone_size: few
cdr3_nt: TGCGCCAGCAGCTTGTCCATTTCGCAGGGGTCCTACGAGCAGTACTTC
cdr3_aa: CASSLSISQGSYEQYF

d_call: NA
cdr3_length: 13
j_call: TRBJ1-1
v_call: TRBV6-5
clone_size: NA
cdr3_nt: TGTGCCAGCAGTTACTTTGGAAGCACTGAAGCTTTCTTT
cdr3_aa: CASSYFGSTEAFF

d_call: NA
cdr3_length: 14
j_call: TRBJ1-4
v_call: TRBV6-2/TRBV6-3
clone_size: NA
cdr3_nt: TGTGCCAGCAGCCCCGGTTCGGGAGGCGAAAAACTGTTTTTT
cdr3_aa: CASSPGSGGEKLFF

d_call: NA
cdr3_length: 13
j_call: TRBJ2-5
v_call: TRBV7-9
clone_size: NA
cdr3_nt: TGTGCCAGCAGCTTAGTAGCCCTAGAGACCCAGTACTTC
cdr3_aa: CASSLVALETQYF

d_call: NA
cdr3_length: 14
j_call: TRBJ1-5
v_call: TRBV5-1
clone_size: NA
cdr3_nt: TGCGCCAGCAGCGTCTTAGGAGGCAATCAGCCCCAGCATTTT
cdr3_aa: CASSVLGGNQPQHF

d_call: NA
cdr3_length: 15
j_call: TRBJ1-3
v_call: TRBV5-1
clone_size: few
cdr3_nt: TGCGCCAGCAGCTTGGGGGGGACGGATGGAAACACCATATATTTT
cdr3_aa: CASSLGGTDGNTIYF

d_call: NA
cdr3_length: 12
j_call: TRBJ1-3
v_call: TRBV3-1
clone_size: NA
cdr3_nt: TGTGCCAGCAGCCATCCGTCGAACACCATATATTTT
cdr3_aa: CASSHPSNTIYF

d_call: NA
cdr3_length: 12
j_call: TRBJ1-1
v_call: TRBV30
clone_size: few
cdr3_nt: TGTGCCTGGAGTCCCTCTAACACTGAAGCTTTCTTT
cdr3_aa: CAWSPSNTEAFF

d_call: NA
cdr3_length: 14
j_call: TRBJ1-1
v_call: TRBV4-3
clone_size: NA
cdr3_nt: TGCGCCAGCAGCCAAGACTCCATAGGCACTGAAGCTTTCTTT
cdr3_aa: CASSQDSIGTEAFF